The clone carrying this T cell receptor (beta chain) was counted ten times or more. The source of the sample is a study of T-cell reconstitution after alpha-beta-depleted transplantation in children. The CDR3 length is 19 residues. From germline, CDR1 is SGHRS and CDR2 YFSETQ. Trimming removed 0 bases from V and 3 bases from J; junction bases left unmatched: 17. Unique molecular identifiers were incorporated into the prepared TCRbeta library. From the PCR reads, TCRdb called clonotypes with MiXCR, one entry per CDR3 protein. Here the sample spans about 240,000 distinct CDR3 sequences, 12% being singletons.

The chain has TRBV5-1 and TRBJ2-5; 7 bases are shared with TRBD2. Sequencing was performed on PBMCs from the stem cell graft donor, taken from the stem cell graft. The receptor was isolated from a human donor who donated a stem cell graft to a child with acute lymphoblastic leukemia. The CDR3 DNA reads TGCGCCAGCAGCTTGGCCATCCTAGTGCGGGGAGGGAGTGAAGAGACCCAGTACTTC. Translating it yields CASSLAILVRGGSEETQYF.